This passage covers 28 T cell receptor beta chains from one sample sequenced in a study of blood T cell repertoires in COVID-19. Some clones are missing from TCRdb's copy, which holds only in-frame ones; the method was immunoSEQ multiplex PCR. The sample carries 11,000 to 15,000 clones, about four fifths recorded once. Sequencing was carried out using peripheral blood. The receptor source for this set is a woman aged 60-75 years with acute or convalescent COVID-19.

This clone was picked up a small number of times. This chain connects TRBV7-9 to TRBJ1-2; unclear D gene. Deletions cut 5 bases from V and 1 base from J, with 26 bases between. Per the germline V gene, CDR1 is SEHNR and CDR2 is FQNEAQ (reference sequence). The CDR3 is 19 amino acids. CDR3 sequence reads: CASSDTLGRVKKVNYGYTF. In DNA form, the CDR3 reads TGTGCCAGCAGCGATACCTTGGGGAGGGTCAAAAAGGTTAACTATGGCTACACCTTC. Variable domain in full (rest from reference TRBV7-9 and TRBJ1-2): DTGVSQNPRHKITKRGQNVTFRCDPISEHNRLYWYRQTLGQGPEFLTYFQNEAQLEKSRLLSDRFSAERPKGSFSTLEIQRTEQGDSAMYLCASSDTLGRVKKVNYGYTFGSGTRLTVV.

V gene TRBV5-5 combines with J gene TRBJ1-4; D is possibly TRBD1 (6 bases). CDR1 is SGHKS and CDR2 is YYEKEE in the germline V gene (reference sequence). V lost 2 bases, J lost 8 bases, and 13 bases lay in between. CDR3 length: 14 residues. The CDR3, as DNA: TGTGCCAGCAGCTTAGGGGGTCAGCCCGAAAAACTGTTTTTT. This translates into CASSLGGQPEKLFF.

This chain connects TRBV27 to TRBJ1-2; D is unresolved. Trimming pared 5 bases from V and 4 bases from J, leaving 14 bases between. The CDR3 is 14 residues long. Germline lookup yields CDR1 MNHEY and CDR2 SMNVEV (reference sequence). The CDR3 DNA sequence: TGTGCCAGCAGTCCCCGAGCGAAGTTCTATGGCTACACCTTC. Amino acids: CASSPRAKFYGYTF.

The DNA of the CDR3 is TGTGCCACCAGCGCGCTGGGGGGGCTTGAGCAGTTCTTC. This gives the protein CATSALGGLEQFF. The chain links TRBV15 to TRBJ2-1; weak D call: TRBD2 (7 bases). Germline-derived CDR1 and CDR2 are LNHNV and YYDKDF (reference sequence). V lost 5 bases and J 9 bases, leaving 14 bases between the germline ends. The CDR3 has 13 amino acids.

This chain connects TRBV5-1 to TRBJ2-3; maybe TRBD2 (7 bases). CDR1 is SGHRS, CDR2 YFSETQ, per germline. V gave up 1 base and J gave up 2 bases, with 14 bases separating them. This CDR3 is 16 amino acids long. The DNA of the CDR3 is TGCGCCAGCAGCTTGTCTGGGGGGGCTAACACAGATACGCAGTATTTT. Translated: CASSLSGGANTDTQYF.

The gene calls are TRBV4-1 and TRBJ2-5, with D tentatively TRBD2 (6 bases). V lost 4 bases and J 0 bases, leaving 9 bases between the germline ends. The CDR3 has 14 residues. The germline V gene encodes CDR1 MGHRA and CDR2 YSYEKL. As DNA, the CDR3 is TGCGCCAGCAGCCGCGGGGCATACCAAGAGACCCAGTACTTC. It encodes CASSRGAYQETQYF.

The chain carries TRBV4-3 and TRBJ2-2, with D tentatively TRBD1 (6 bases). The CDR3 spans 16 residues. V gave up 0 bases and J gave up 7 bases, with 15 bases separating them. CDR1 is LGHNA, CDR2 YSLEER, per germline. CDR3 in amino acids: CASSQEVTGTYGELFF. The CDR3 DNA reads TGCGCCAGCAGCCAAGAGGTTACAGGGACGTACGGGGAGCTGTTTTTT.

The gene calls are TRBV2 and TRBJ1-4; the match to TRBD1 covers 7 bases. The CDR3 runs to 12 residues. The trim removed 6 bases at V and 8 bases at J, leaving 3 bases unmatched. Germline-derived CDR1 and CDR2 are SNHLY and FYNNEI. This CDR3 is CASRIQGEKLFF. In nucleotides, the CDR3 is TGTGCCAGCAGGATACAGGGGGAAAAACTGTTTTTT.

CDR3 DNA sequence: TGTGCCACCGCACAAAGGACCGGACTAGCGGGGGGAACAGTATACGAGCAGTACTTC. It encodes CATAQRTGLAGGTVYEQYF. V gene TRBV2 combines with J gene TRBJ2-7; TRBD2 agrees at 14 bases. V lost 10 bases to trimming and J lost 4 bases; unmatched junction nucleotides: 21. The germline CDR1 and CDR2 sequences are SNHLY and FYNNEI. There are 19 residues in the CDR3. Combining the CDR3 with reference TRBV2 and TRBJ2-7 gives the whole variable domain EPEVTQTPSHQVTQMGQEVILRCVPISNHLYFYWYRQILGQKVEFLVSFYNNEISEKSEIFDDQFSVERPDGSNFTLKIRSTKLEDSAMYFCATAQRTGLAGGTVYEQYFGPGTRLTVT.

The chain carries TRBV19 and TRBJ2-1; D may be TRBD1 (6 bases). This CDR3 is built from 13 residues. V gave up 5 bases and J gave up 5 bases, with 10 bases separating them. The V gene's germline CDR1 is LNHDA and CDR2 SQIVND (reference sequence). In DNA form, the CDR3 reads TGTGCCAGTAGTTCCGGGACAAACAATGAGCAGTTCTTC. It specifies CASSSGTNNEQFF.

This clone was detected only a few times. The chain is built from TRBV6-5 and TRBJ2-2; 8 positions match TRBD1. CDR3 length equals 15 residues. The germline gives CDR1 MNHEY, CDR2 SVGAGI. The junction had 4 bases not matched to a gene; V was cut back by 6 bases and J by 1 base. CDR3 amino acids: CASSRQGRNTGELFF. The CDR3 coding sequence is TGTGCCAGCAGCCGACAGGGGCGGAACACCGGGGAGCTGTTTTTT.

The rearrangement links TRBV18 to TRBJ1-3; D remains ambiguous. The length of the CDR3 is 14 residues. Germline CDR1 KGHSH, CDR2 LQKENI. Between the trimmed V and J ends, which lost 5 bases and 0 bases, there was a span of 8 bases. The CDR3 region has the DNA TGTGCCAGCTCAACATTAAGCTCTGGAAACACCATATATTTT. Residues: CASSTLSSGNTIYF.

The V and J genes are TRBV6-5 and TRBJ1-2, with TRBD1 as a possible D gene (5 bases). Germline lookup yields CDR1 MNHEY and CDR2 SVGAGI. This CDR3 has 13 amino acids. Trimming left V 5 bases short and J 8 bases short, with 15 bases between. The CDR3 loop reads CASSPGEGRGYTF. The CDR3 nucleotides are TGTGCCAGCAGTCCGGGGGAGGGGCGCGGCTACACCTTC.

CDR3 amino acids: CASSQAGGYGYTF. The CDR3 coding sequence is TGTGCCAGCAGCCAAGCCGGGGGCTATGGCTACACCTTC. The chain combines TRBV3-1 (or the pseudogene TRBV3-2) with TRBJ1-2; weak D call: TRBD1 (5 bases). V was trimmed by 1 base and J by 4 bases, leaving 7 bases between them. Germline CDR1 LGHDT, CDR2 YNNKEL (reference sequence). CDR3 size: 13 residues.

The chain's CDR3 is CASSLWVRGDYEQYF. CDR3 coding DNA: TGTGCCAGCAGTTTATGGGTCCGGGGGGACTACGAGCAGTACTTC. The chain employs TRBV28 and TRBJ2-7, with 7 bases lining up with TRBD2. Unmatched junction bases numbered 5, after V lost 0 bases and J lost 3 bases. Germline CDR1 MDHEN, CDR2 SYDVKM. The CDR3 consists of 15 residues.

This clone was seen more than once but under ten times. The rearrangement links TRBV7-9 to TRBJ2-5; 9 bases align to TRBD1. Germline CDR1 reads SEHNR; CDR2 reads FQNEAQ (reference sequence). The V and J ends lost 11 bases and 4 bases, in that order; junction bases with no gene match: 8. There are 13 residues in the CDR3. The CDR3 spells CAGDRANGETQYF. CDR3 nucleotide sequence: TGTGCCGGGGACAGGGCGAACGGAGAGACCCAGTACTTC.

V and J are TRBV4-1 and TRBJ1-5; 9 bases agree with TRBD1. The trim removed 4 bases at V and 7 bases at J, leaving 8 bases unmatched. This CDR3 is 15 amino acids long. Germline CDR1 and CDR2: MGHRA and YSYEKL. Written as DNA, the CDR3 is TGCGCCAGCAGCCGCTTACAGGGGGCTGGACAGCCCCAGCATTTT. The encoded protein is CASSRLQGAGQPQHF.

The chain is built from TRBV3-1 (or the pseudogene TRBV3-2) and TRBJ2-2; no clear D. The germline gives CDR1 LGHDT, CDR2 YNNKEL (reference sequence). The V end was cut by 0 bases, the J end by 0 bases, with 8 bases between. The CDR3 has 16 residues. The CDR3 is CASSQDVGSNTGELFF. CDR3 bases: TGTGCCAGCAGCCAAGACGTGGGCTCGAACACCGGGGAGCTGTTTTTT.

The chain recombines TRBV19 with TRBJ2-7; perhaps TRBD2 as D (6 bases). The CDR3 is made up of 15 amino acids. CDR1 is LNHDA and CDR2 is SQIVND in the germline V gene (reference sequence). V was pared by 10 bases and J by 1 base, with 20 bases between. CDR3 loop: CATRRTAGPSYEQYF. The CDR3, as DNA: TGTGCCACCCGAAGGACGGCGGGACCATCCTACGAGCAGTACTTC.

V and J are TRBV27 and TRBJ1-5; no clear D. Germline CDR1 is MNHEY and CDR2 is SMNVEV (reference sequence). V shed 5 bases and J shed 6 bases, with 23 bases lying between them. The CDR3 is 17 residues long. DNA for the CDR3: TGTGCCAGCAGTCTACATTATGGCGGGCCAACGGGTCAGCCCCAGCATTTT. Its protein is CASSLHYGGPTGQPQHF.

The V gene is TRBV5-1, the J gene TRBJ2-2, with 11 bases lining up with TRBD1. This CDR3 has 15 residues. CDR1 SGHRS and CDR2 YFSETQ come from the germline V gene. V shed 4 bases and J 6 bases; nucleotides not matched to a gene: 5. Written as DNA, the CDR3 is TGCGCCAGCAGCGGACAGGGGGCTAGGTCCGGGGAGCTGTTTTTT. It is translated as CASSGQGARSGELFF. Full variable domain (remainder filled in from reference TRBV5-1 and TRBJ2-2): KAGVTQTPRYLIKTRGQQVTLSCSPISGHRSVSWYQQTPGQGLQFLFEYFSETQRNKGNFPGRFSGRQFSNSRSEMNVSTLELGDSALYLCASSGQGARSGELFFGEGSRLTVL.

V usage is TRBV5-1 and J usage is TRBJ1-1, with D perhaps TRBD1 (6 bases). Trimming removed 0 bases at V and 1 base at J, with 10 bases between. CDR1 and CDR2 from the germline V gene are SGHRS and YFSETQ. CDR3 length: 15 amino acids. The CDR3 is CASSLAGAGNTEAFF. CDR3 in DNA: TGCGCCAGCAGCTTGGCAGGGGCAGGGAACACTGAAGCTTTCTTT.

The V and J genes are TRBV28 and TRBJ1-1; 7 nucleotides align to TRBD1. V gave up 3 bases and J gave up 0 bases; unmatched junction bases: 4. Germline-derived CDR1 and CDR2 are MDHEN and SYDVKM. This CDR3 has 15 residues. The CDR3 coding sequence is TGTGCCAGCAGTTTGCCGGGACAGATGAACACTGAAGCTTTCTTT. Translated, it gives CASSLPGQMNTEAFF.

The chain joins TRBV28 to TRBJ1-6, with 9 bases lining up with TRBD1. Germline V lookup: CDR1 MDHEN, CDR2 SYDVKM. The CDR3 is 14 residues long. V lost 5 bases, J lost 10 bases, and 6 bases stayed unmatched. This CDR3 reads CASSPGTGISPLHF. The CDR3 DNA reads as TGTGCCAGCAGTCCCGGGACAGGGATCTCACCCCTCCACTTT.

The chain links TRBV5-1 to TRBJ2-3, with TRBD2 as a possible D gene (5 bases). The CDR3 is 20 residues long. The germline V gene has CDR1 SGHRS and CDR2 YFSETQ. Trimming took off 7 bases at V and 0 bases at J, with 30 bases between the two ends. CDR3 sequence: CASERGKTGPRSSSTDTQYF. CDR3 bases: TGCGCCAGCGAAAGAGGGAAGACGGGTCCGAGGTCGTCTAGCACAGATACGCAGTATTTT.

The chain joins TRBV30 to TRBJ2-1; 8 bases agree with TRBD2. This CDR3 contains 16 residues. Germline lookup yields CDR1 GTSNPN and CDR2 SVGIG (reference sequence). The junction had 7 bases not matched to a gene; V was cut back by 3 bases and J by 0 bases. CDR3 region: CAWSATSGPSYNEQFF. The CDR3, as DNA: TGTGCCTGGAGCGCAACTAGCGGACCCTCCTACAATGAGCAGTTCTTC.

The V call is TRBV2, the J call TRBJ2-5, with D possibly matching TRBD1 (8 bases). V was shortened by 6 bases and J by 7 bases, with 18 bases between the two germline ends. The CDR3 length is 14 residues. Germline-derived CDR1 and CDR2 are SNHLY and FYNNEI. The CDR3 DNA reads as TGTGCCAGCAGCCAGGGGGCAGGCGGGGGGACCCAGTACTTC. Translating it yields CASSQGAGGGTQYF.

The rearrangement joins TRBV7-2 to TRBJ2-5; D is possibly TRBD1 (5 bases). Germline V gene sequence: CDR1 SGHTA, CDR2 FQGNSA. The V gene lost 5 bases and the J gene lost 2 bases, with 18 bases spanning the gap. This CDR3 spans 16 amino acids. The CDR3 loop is CASSPTFQGKQETQYF. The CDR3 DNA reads TGTGCCAGCAGCCCGACGTTCCAGGGCAAACAAGAGACCCAGTACTTC.